The rows below give T cell receptor beta chains drawn from one sample of a study of CD8 T cells in Susac syndrome. TCRdb passed the immunoSEQ multiplex PCR reads through MiXCR, listing each CDR3 protein once. The sample contains fewer than 60,000 distinct CDR3 sequences, 95% of which appear only once. The sequenced material came from CD8+ T cells from PBMCs. All receptors come from a human donor with Susac syndrome. Each CDR3 is given with its conserved first and last residue. A D gene is named only where the DNA matches it firmly. Expanded clones get a size class; other rows say once, few or many, or leave the size out.

abundance	d_gene	v_gene	j_gene	CDR3aa	CDR3nt
.	.	TRBV20-1	TRBJ1-4	CSARGLSSLFF	TGCAGTGCTAGAGGCCTATCAAGTCTGTTTTTT
.	.	TRBV27	TRBJ2-2	CASEFIPGTGELFF	TGTGCCAGCGAGTTTATCCCAGGGACCGGGGAGCTGTTTTTT
once	.	TRBV6-6	TRBJ1-1	CASNLGGNTEAFF	TGTGCCAGCAACCTTGGGGGGAACACTGAAGCTTTCTTT
.	TRBD1	TRBV20-1	TRBJ1-5	CSARDFRDRQGQPQHF	TGCAGTGCTAGAGATTTCCGGGACAGACAAGGACAGCCCCAGCATTTT
.	TRBD2	TRBV29-1	TRBJ2-1	CSVEGSTSGGQNYNEQFF	TGCAGCGTTGAAGGGTCGACTAGCGGGGGGCAGAACTACAATGAGCAGTTCTTC
.	.	TRBV20-1	TRBJ2-7	CSARHPGKGYEQYF	TGCAGTGCTAGACACCCAGGGAAAGGGTACGAGCAGTACTTC
.	.	TRBV27	TRBJ1-6	CASRMGELPSPLHF	TGTGCCAGCAGGATGGGGGAACTCCCTTCACCCCTCCACTTT
once	.	TRBV28	TRBJ2-7	CASWGPASSYEQYF	TGTGCCAGCTGGGGCCCCGCGAGCTCCTACGAGCAGTACTTC
once	.	TRBV11-2	TRBJ2-7	CASSIGVAYEQYF	TGTGCCAGCAGTATCGGGGTTGCCTACGAGCAGTACTTC
.	TRBD1	TRBV3-1	TRBJ2-3	CASSQGRDRGPDTQYF	TGTGCCAGCAGCCAAGGGCGGGACAGGGGCCCGGATACGCAGTATTTT
.	.	TRBV6-5	TRBJ1-1	CASSHAGGATEAFF	TGTGCCAGCAGCCACGCCGGCGGTGCCACTGAAGCTTTCTTT
.	.	TRBV12-3/TRBV12-4	TRBJ2-3	CASFGGVTTDTQYF	TGTGCCAGCTTTGGCGGGGTTACCACAGATACGCAGTATTTT
few	.	TRBV7-2	TRBJ2-1	CASSLARKNEQFF	TGTGCCAGCAGCTTAGCCAGAAAGAATGAGCAGTTCTTC
.	.	TRBV9	TRBJ2-3	CASSVEGGPSTDTQYF	TGTGCCAGCAGCGTAGAGGGGGGGCCTAGCACAGATACGCAGTATTTT
.	.	TRBV30	TRBJ1-2	CAWSAWTVGSGGYTF	TGTGCCTGGAGCGCCTGGACGGTGGGGTCTGGGGGCTACACCTTC
.	.	TRBV13	TRBJ2-1	CASSRTQTRNEQFF	TGTGCCAGCAGTAGGACTCAAACAAGGAATGAGCAGTTCTTC
once	.	TRBV13	TRBJ2-4	CASSTYGLAKNIQYF	TGTGCCAGCAGCACCTACGGGCTAGCCAAAAACATTCAGTACTTC
.	.	TRBV2	TRBJ1-6	CASKPTGNSPLHF	TGTGCCAGCAAACCAACGGGGAATTCACCCCTCCACTTT
.	.	TRBV5-1	TRBJ2-7	CASSLAVWDSPAYEQYF	TGCGCCAGCAGCTTAGCGGTGTGGGACTCCCCCGCCTACGAGCAGTACTTC
once	TRBD2	TRBV7-2	TRBJ2-5	CASSPAAPTSGGAWETQYF	TGTGCCAGCAGCCCCGCCGCACCGACTAGCGGGGGGGCGTGGGAGACCCAGTACTTC
.	TRBD2	TRBV6-5	TRBJ2-1	CASSQRGEHNEQFF	TGTGCCAGCAGCCAGCGGGGGGAACACAATGAGCAGTTCTTC
.	.	TRBV7-6	TRBJ1-1	CASSLARAGLLDTEAFF	TGTGCCAGCAGCTTAGCGCGGGCAGGACTCTTGGACACTGAAGCTTTCTTT
.	TRBD1	TRBV5-6	TRBJ1-6	CASSFGTGTASPLHF	TGTGCCAGCAGCTTTGGGACAGGGACCGCCTCACCCCTCCACTTT
.	.	TRBV28	TRBJ2-7	CASSLLDVKGGKRPYEQYF	TGTGCCAGCAGTTTGCTCGACGTGAAAGGAGGGAAACGTCCCTACGAGCAGTACTTC
.	.	TRBV30	TRBJ2-2	CAWGKGQGNTGELFF	TGTGCCTGGGGAAAGGGCCAGGGGAACACCGGGGAGCTGTTTTTT
.	.	TRBV12-3/TRBV12-4	TRBJ1-1	CASSLMRGGDEAFF	TGTGCCAGCAGTTTAATGCGAGGCGGTGATGAAGCTTTCTTT
.	TRBD2	TRBV5-6	TRBJ2-5	CASSTTSGRTQYF	TGTGCCAGCAGCACCACTAGCGGACGGACCCAGTACTTC
.	TRBD2	TRBV6-4	TRBJ2-3	CASSDGLASTDTQYF	TGTGCCAGCAGTGACGGACTAGCGAGCACAGATACGCAGTATTTT
.	.	TRBV30	TRBJ2-7	CAWSVVRGGYEQYF	TGTGCCTGGAGTGTAGTTCGAGGGGGTTACGAGCAGTACTTC
.	.	TRBV29-1	TRBJ1-2	CSVNVKDRANYGYTF	TGCAGCGTTAATGTCAAGGACAGAGCTAACTATGGCTACACCTTC
.	.	TRBV6-2/TRBV6-3	TRBJ1-1	CASSYVLNTEAFF	TGTGCCAGCAGTTACGTCTTGAACACTGAAGCTTTCTTT
.	TRBD1	TRBV4-1	TRBJ1-5	CASSQDRGTGGQPQHF	TGCGCCAGCAGCCAAGATAGGGGGACAGGGGGCCAGCCCCAGCATTTT
.	.	TRBV10-2	TRBJ1-6	CASSEAGRSPLHF	TGCGCCAGCAGTGAGGCAGGCCGGTCACCCCTCCACTTT
.	.	TRBV11-2	TRBJ2-5	CASSQRQIGETQYF	TGTGCCAGCAGCCAAAGACAGATCGGGGAGACCCAGTACTTC
.	.	TRBV10-3	TRBJ1-2	CAIREIGGFEVGYGYTF	TGTGCCATCAGGGAGATAGGGGGGTTTGAGGTCGGCTATGGCTACACCTTC
once	.	TRBV5-1	TRBJ1-5	CASAPDWDQPQHF	TGCGCCAGCGCACCGGACTGGGATCAGCCCCAGCATTTT
.	.	TRBV20-1	TRBJ1-2	CSGREVNYGYTF	TGCAGTGGGCGGGAGGTTAACTATGGCTACACCTTC